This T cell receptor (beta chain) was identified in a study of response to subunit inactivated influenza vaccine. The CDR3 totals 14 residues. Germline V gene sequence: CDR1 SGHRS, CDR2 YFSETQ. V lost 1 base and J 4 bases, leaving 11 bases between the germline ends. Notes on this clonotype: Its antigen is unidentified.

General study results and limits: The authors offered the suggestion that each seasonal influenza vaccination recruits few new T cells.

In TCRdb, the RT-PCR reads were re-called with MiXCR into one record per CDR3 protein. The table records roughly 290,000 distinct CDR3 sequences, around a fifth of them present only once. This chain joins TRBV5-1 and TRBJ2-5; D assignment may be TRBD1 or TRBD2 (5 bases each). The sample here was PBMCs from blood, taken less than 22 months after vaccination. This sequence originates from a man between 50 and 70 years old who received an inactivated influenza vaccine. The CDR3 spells CASSLLSGRETQYF. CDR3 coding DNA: TGCGCCAGCAGCTTGTTGTCGGGACGAGAGACCCAGTACTTC.